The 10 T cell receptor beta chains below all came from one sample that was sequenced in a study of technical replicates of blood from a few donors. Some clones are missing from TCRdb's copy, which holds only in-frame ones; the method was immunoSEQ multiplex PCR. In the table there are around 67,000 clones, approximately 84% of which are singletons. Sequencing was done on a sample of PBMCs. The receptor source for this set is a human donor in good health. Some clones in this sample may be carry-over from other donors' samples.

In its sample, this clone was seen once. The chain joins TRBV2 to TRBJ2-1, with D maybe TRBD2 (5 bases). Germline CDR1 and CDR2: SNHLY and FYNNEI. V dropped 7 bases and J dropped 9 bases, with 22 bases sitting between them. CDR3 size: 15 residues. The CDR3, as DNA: TGTGCCAGCACCACCCAGTTAGGCGGGTTGGGTGAGCAGTTCTTC. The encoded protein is CASTTQLGGLGEQFF.

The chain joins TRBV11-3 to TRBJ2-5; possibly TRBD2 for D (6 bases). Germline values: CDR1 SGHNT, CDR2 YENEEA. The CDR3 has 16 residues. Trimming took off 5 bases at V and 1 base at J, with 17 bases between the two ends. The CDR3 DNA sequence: TGTGCCAGCAGCCTGGGACTGGGGACTTTCCAAGAGACCCAGTACTTC. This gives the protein CASSLGLGTFQETQYF.

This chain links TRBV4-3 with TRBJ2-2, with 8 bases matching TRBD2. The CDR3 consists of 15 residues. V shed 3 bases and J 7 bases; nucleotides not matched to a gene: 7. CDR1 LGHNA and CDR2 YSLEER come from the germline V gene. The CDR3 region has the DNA TGCGCCAGCAGCCAGGGGCGGGGGGCGGGCGGGGAGCTGTTTTTT. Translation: CASSQGRGAGGELFF.

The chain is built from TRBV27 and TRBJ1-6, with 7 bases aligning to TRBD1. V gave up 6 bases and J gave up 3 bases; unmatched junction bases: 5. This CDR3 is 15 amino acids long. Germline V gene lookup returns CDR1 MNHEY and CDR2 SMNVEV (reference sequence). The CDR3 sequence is CASRSGTVYNSPLHF. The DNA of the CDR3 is TGTGCCAGCAGGTCCGGGACAGTCTATAATTCACCCCTCCACTTT.

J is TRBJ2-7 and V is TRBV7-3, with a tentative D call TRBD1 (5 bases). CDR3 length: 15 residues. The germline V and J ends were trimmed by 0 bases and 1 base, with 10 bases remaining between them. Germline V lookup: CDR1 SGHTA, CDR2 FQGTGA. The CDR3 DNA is TGTGCCAGCAGCTTAACGGGGCTTCCATCCTACGAGCAGTACTTC. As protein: CASSLTGLPSYEQYF.

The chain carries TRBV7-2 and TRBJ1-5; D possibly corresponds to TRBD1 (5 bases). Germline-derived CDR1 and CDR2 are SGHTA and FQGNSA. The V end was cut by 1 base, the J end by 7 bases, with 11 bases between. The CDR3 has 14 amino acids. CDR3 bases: TGTGCCAGCAGCTTAGGTGGGTGGGGCCAGCCCCAGCATTTT. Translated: CASSLGGWGQPQHF.

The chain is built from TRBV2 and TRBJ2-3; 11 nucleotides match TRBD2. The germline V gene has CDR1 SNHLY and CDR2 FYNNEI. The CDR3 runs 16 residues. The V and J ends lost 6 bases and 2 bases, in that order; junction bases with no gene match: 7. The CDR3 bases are TGTGCCAGCAGGGCGGGACTAGCGGACCTCACAGATACGCAGTATTTT. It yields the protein CASRAGLADLTDTQYF.

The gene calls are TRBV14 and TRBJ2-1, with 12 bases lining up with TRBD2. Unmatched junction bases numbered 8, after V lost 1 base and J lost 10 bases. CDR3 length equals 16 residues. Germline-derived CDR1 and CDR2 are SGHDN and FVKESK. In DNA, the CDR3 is TGTGCCAGCAGCCAAGTGAGACTAGCGGGGGCCGAAGAGCAGTTCTTC. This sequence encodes CASSQVRLAGAEEQFF.

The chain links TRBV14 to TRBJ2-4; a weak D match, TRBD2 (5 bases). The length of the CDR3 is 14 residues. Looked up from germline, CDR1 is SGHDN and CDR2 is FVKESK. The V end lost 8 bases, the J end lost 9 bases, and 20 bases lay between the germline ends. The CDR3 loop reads CASAGISARGIQYF. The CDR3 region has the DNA TGTGCCAGCGCGGGTATTTCGGCCCGTGGCATTCAGTACTTC.

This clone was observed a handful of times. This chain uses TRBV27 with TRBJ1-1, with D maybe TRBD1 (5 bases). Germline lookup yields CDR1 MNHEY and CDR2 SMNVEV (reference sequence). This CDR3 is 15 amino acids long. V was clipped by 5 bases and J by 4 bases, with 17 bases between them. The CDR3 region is CASSPRASRGTEAFF. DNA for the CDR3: TGTGCCAGCAGTCCCAGGGCCTCCCGTGGCACTGAAGCTTTCTTT.